This T cell receptor (beta chain) was recorded in a study of cytomegalovirus exposure and HLA in healthy donors. Overall study: Within an early data release were about 80 million unique TCRs drawn from HLA-typed donors. The study, taken as a whole, reports: One variant, a missense change in DCLRE1C, was linked in a later analysis to TCR beta V- and J-gene trimming. The authors enumerated over 150 TCR beta chains as linked to cytomegalovirus.

This clone was seen a single time. No antigen is known for it. The study ran its PCR with 60 Vbeta and 13 Jbeta primers. Some clones are missing from TCRdb's copy, which holds only in-frame ones; the method was immunoSEQ multiplex PCR. The data contain around 160,000 clones, 75% to 80% of them singletons. The CDR3 runs to 14 residues. V was cut by 7 bases and J by 0 bases, with 12 bases left in between. CDR1 is SNHLY, CDR2 FYNNEI, per germline. The receptor was isolated from a woman in her 40s in good health and CMV-seropositive. The sample comprised PBMCs. The gene calls are TRBV2 and TRBJ1-2, with D perhaps matching TRBD1 (5 bases). CDR3 residues: CASTERQTNYGYTF. DNA for the CDR3: TGTGCCAGCACCGAACGACAGACTAACTATGGCTACACCTTC.